This T cell receptor beta chain was recovered during a study of cytomegalovirus exposure and HLA in healthy donors. Notes on the study in general: In terms of immune exposure information, only CMV serostatus was available. Among the sequence variants, a highly shared cluster was likely an artifact of sequencing. As a later analysis showed, a missense DCLRE1C variant was linked to trimming of TCR beta V- and J-genes.

In the case of this clone: Its antigen remains unidentified.

With 60 Vbeta and 13 Jbeta primers, the PCR was carried out. Sequencing was performed with immunoSEQ multiplex PCR; in TCRdb, only in-frame clones are kept and a portion is missing. The table shows 98,000 or so clones, with roughly a tenth occurring only once. The CDR3 is 13 residues long. The V end lost 5 bases, the J end lost 5 bases, and 12 bases lay between the germline ends. Looked up from germline, CDR1 is MDHEN and CDR2 is SYDVKM. The material sequenced was PBMCs. J is TRBJ1-1 and V is TRBV28; weak D call: TRBD1 (6 bases). The receptor was derived from a man between 40 and 49 years old in good health and CMV-seropositive. As DNA, the CDR3 is TGTGCCAGCAGTCGAGCAGGGGTTACTGAAGCTTTCTTT. Its protein is CASSRAGVTEAFF.